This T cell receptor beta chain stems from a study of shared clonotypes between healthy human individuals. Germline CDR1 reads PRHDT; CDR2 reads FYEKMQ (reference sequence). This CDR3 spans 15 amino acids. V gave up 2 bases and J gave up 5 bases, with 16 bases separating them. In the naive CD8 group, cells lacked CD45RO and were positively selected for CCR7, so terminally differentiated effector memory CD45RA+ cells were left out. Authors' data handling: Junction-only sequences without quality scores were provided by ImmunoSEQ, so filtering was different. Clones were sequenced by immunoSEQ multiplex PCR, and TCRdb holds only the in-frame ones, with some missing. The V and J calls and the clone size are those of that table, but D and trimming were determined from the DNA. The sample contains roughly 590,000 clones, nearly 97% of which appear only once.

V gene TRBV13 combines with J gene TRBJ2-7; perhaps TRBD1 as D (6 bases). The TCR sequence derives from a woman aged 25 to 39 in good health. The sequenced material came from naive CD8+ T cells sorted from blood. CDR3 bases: TGTGCCAGCAGCTTACATCAACAGGGTCTGGACGAGCAGTACTTC. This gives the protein CASSLHQQGLDEQYF.